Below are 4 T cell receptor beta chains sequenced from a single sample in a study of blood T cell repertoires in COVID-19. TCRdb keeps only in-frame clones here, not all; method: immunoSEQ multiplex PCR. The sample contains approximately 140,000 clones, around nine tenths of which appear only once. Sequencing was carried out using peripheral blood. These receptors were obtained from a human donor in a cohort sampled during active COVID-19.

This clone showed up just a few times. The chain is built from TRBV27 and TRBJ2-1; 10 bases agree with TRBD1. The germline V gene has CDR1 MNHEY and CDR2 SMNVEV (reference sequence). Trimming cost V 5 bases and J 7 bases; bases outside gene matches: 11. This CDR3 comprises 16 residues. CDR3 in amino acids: CASSDLLGTGVNEQFF. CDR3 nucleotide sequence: TGTGCCAGCAGTGATTTATTAGGGACAGGGGTAAATGAGCAGTTCTTC.

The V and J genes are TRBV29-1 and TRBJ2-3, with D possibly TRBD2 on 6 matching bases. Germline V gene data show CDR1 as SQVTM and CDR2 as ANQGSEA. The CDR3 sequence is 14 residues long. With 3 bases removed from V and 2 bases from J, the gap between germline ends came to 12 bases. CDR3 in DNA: TGCAGCGTTGATCGGGGGATTATCACAGATACGCAGTATTTT. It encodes CSVDRGIITDTQYF.

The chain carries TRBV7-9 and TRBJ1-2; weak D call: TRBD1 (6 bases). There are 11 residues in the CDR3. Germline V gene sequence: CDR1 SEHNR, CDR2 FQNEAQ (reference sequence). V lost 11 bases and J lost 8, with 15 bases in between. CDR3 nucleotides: TGTGCCGGATACAGGGTCGGGGGCTACACCTTC. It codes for CAGYRVGGYTF.

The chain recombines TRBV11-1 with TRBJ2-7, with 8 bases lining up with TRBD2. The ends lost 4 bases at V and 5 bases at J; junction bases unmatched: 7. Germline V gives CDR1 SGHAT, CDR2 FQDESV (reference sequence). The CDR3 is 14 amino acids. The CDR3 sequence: CASSSGGSRDEQYF. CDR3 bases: TGTGCCAGCAGCTCGGGGGGGAGTCGGGACGAGCAGTACTTC.